The 23 T cell receptor beta chains reported below all come from one sample, sequenced in a study of blood T cell repertoires in COVID-19. Repertoires were generated with immunoSEQ multiplex PCR, while TCRdb's copy carries only in-frame clones and drops some. The sample has around 78,000 clones; 80% to 90% are singletons. Sequencing input: PBMCs or T cells enriched from blood (not recorded which). All receptors come from a woman between 45 and 65 years old with acute COVID-19.

The chain recombines TRBV7-9 with TRBJ2-5; TRBD2 matches 7 bases. This CDR3 contains 16 residues. CDR1 is SEHNR, CDR2 FQNEAQ, per germline (reference sequence). The V and J ends lost 1 base and 2 bases, in that order; junction bases with no gene match: 7. The CDR3 nucleotides read TGTGCCAGCAGCTTAGTCGCGGGAGTCAGGCAAGAGACCCAGTACTTC. It translates to CASSLVAGVRQETQYF.

This rearrangement joins TRBV12-5 to TRBJ2-1; TRBD2 matches at 9 bases. Germline CDR1 LGHNT, CDR2 FRNRAP. The V and J ends lost 7 bases and 1 base, in that order; junction bases with no gene match: 8. The CDR3 length is 16 residues. CDR3 residues: CASALGLAGSYNEQFF. The DNA for the CDR3 is TGTGCTAGTGCCCTGGGTCTAGCGGGGTCCTACAATGAGCAGTTCTTC.

The chain combines TRBV19 with TRBJ2-7; TRBD1 aligns across 7 bases. CDR1 and CDR2 from the germline V gene are LNHDA and SQIVND (reference sequence). This CDR3 has 15 amino acids. V shed 3 bases and J 0 bases; nucleotides not matched to a gene: 5. The CDR3 spells CASSMTTGSSYEQYF. CDR3 bases: TGTGCCAGTAGTATGACGACAGGGAGCTCCTACGAGCAGTACTTC. Together with reference TRBV19 and TRBJ2-7, the CDR3 gives the full variable domain: DGGITQSPKYLFRKEGQNVTLSCEQNLNHDAMYWYRQDPGQGLRLIYYSQIVNDFQKGDIAEGYSVSREKKESFPLTVTSAQKNPTAFYLCASSMTTGSSYEQYFGPGTRLTVT.

A single count supports this clone. Distinct nucleotide sequences in the sample also encode this CDR3. V is TRBV5-1 and J is TRBJ2-7, with a possible D match to TRBD1 (5 bases). Germline lookup yields CDR1 SGHRS and CDR2 YFSETQ. CDR3 length equals 14 residues. V gave up 0 bases and J gave up 1 base, with 8 bases separating them. DNA for the CDR3: TGCGCCAGCAGCTTGGAAGGGGTTTCCTACGAGCAGTACTTC. Its protein product is CASSLEGVSYEQYF.

The J gene is TRBJ1-5, the V gene TRBV19, with D tentatively TRBD1 (6 bases). The CDR3 sequence is 14 residues long. Deletions cut 2 bases from V and 5 bases from J, with 10 bases between. Germline loops: CDR1 LNHDA, CDR2 SQIVND (reference sequence). CDR3 protein: CASSITGQYQPQHF. CDR3 sequence (DNA): TGTGCCAGTAGTATAACAGGGCAATATCAGCCCCAGCATTTT.

This clone was counted once. The J gene is TRBJ2-7, the V gene TRBV6-5, with 9 positions matching TRBD2. Trimming removed 2 bases from V and 1 base from J; junction bases left unmatched: 3. CDR1 and CDR2 from the germline V gene are MNHEY and SVGAGI. CDR3 length equals 15 residues. CDR3 residues: CASSYSGRSSYEQYF. In DNA form, the CDR3 reads TGTGCCAGCAGTTACAGCGGGAGGTCTTCCTACGAGCAGTACTTC.

The J gene is TRBJ2-2, the V gene TRBV19; 8 bases agree with TRBD1. The CDR3 runs 17 residues. V was pared by 3 bases and J by 0 bases, with 6 bases of the junction left unmatched. In germline, CDR1 is LNHDA, CDR2 SQIVND (reference sequence). The CDR3 DNA reads as TGTGCCAGTAGTATCCCGGGACAGGTCACGAACACCGGGGAGCTGTTTTTT. This codes for CASSIPGQVTNTGELFF.

The rearrangement joins TRBV9 to TRBJ1-2, with D possibly matching TRBD1 (6 bases). This CDR3 is built from 13 residues. Germline assignment: CDR1 SGDLS and CDR2 YYNGEE. Trimming removed 4 bases at V and 2 bases at J, with 9 bases between. The CDR3 bases are TGTGCCAGCAGCCCGCAGGGGAACTATGGCTACACCTTC. Protein product: CASSPQGNYGYTF.

V is TRBV7-2 and J is TRBJ1-2; unclear D gene. Germline V lookup: CDR1 SGHTA, CDR2 FQGNSA. The V and J ends lost 3 bases and 3 bases respectively, with 8 bases between them. The CDR3 runs to 13 residues. CDR3 nucleotides: TGTGCCAGCAGCTTTGGGCGCGACTATGGCTACACCTTC. Its translation is CASSFGRDYGYTF.

V usage is TRBV6-2 or TRBV6-3 and J usage is TRBJ2-5; weak D call: TRBD2 (7 bases). The CDR3 runs 18 residues. Per the germline V gene, CDR1 is MNHEY and CDR2 is SVGEGT. Trimming pared 1 base from V and 1 base from J, leaving 19 bases between. DNA for the CDR3: TGTGCCAGCAGTTACTGGGGGGGGCCCCGCAGGGGCCAAGAGACCCAGTACTTC. Its protein is CASSYWGGPRRGQETQYF.

The chain's CDR3 is CSASSGRSYNEQFF. Written as DNA, the CDR3 is TGCAGTGCTAGTAGCGGGAGGTCCTACAATGAGCAGTTCTTC. This sequence joins TRBV20-1 and TRBJ2-1; 10 bases are a match to TRBD2. With 3 bases clipped from V and 1 base from J, the junction kept 0 bases outside the gene matches. Per germline, CDR1 DFQATT and CDR2 SNEGSKA (reference sequence). The CDR3 is made up of 14 amino acids.

The chain couples TRBV7-2 to TRBJ1-1, with unresolved D. Trimming left V 3 bases short and J 11 bases short, with 19 bases between. Germline V lookup: CDR1 SGHTA, CDR2 FQGNSA. This CDR3 has 14 amino acids. Here the CDR3 DNA reads TGTGCCAGCAGCTTGGTTGAAGTGGAGTACGGGGCTTTCTTT. Translated: CASSLVEVEYGAFF. Combining the CDR3 with reference TRBV7-2 and TRBJ1-1 gives the whole variable domain GAGVSQSPSNKVTEKGKDVELRCDPISGHTALYWYRQSLGQGLEFLIYFQGNSAPDKSGLPSDRFSAERTGGSVSTLTIQRTQQEDSAVYLCASSLVEVEYGAFFGQGTRLTVV.

This clone was recorded only once. The chain links TRBV19 to TRBJ1-2, with a tentative D call TRBD1 (5 bases). Trimming took off 6 bases at V and 4 bases at J, with 18 bases between the two ends. The CDR3 is 15 amino acids. Per the germline V gene, CDR1 is LNHDA and CDR2 is SQIVND (reference sequence). CDR3 DNA sequence: TGTGCCAGTAGCCCGCAGGGTAAGGGTGGCTATGGCTACACCTTC. It encodes CASSPQGKGGYGYTF.

The chain has TRBV29-1 and TRBJ2-7; 12 nucleotides agree with TRBD2. Germline-derived CDR1 and CDR2 are SQVTM and ANQGSEA. This CDR3 spans 14 amino acids. The J segment lost 4 bases and the V segment lost 4 bases, leaving 5 bases of the junction unmatched. The CDR3 DNA reads TGCAGCGTTGGCGGGACTAGCGGGTCTTACGAGCAGTACTTC. Protein: CSVGGTSGSYEQYF.

The gene calls are TRBV7-8 and TRBJ2-2; possible D gene TRBD2, 6 bases. This CDR3 has 13 residues. Germline CDR1 reads SGHVS; CDR2 reads FQNEAQ. Trimming shortened V by 4 bases and J by 6 bases, and 9 bases separated the two germline ends. CDR3 sequence: CASSSTSSGELFF. CDR3 DNA: TGTGCCAGCAGCTCAACTAGCTCCGGGGAGCTGTTTTTT.

The chain links TRBV11-2 to TRBJ2-1; TRBD2 matches 12 bases. CDR1 SGHAT and CDR2 FQNNGV come from the germline V gene. Losses at the gene ends were 4 bases for V and 5 bases for J; bases not matched to a gene: 6. This CDR3 spans 16 amino acids. CDR3 in amino acids: CASSYPTSGSHNEQFF. The CDR3 nucleotides are TGTGCCAGCAGCTACCCGACTAGCGGGAGCCACAATGAGCAGTTCTTC.

The V and J genes are TRBV11-3 and TRBJ1-1; D call uncertain. V was trimmed by 1 base and J by 0 bases, leaving 6 bases between them. Per the germline V gene, CDR1 is SGHNT and CDR2 is YENEEA. The CDR3 has 14 residues. As DNA, the CDR3 is TGTGCCAGCAGCTTAGCGGGAGTGAACACTGAAGCTTTCTTT. Protein sequence: CASSLAGVNTEAFF.

The chain links TRBV27 to TRBJ2-6; 7 bases fit TRBD2. The trim removed 3 bases at V and 2 bases at J, leaving 1 base unmatched. Looked up from germline, CDR1 is MNHEY and CDR2 is SMNVEV (reference sequence). The CDR3 is 15 residues long. Here the CDR3 DNA reads TGTGCCAGCAGTTTCGGGGGGACTGGGGCCAACGTCCTGACTTTC. Translating it yields CASSFGGTGANVLTF.

The CDR3 spells CASTPPGGTEAFF. The CDR3 nucleotides are TGTGCCAGCACACCCCCAGGGGGGACTGAAGCTTTCTTT. The chain has TRBV6-6 and TRBJ1-1; TRBD1 aligns across 7 bases. In germline, CDR1 is MNHNY, CDR2 SVGAGI (reference sequence). This CDR3 comprises 13 residues. With V trimmed by 7 bases and J by 5 bases, 7 bases remained unmatched.

The chain uses TRBV12-3 or TRBV12-4 and TRBJ1-5; D perhaps matches TRBD1 (5 bases). V was shortened by 5 bases and J by 4 bases, with 9 bases between the two germline ends. CDR3 length equals 13 residues. CDR3 region: CASSTQANQPQHF. DNA for the CDR3: TGTGCCAGCAGTACACAGGCTAATCAGCCCCAGCATTTT.

The J gene is TRBJ2-7, the V gene TRBV6-1; tentative D call: TRBD1 (6 bases). This CDR3 contains 12 residues. The V end lost 3 bases, the J end lost 7 bases, and 10 bases lay between the germline ends. Germline V CDR1 and CDR2: MNHNS, SASEGT. In DNA form, the CDR3 reads TGTGCCAGCAGTGAGGGGGCGTGGGAGCAGTACTTC. Translation gives CASSEGAWEQYF.

The chain combines TRBV5-1 with TRBJ2-2; D is possibly TRBD2 (5 bases). Germline CDR1 reads SGHRS; CDR2 reads YFSETQ. With 6 bases removed from V and 4 bases from J, the gap between germline ends came to 13 bases. The CDR3 is 14 amino acids. This CDR3 reads CASTRGGSTGELFF. The CDR3 nucleotides read TGCGCCAGCACCCGTGGTGGGAGCACCGGGGAGCTGTTTTTT.

This clone has just one count. The V and J genes are TRBV30 and TRBJ2-5, with D perhaps TRBD1 (6 bases). This CDR3 comprises 13 residues. The germline gives CDR1 GTSNPN, CDR2 SVGIG (reference sequence). Trimming cost V 4 bases and J 4 bases, with 13 bases left between them. CDR3: CAWNTGLRETQYF. In DNA, the CDR3 is TGTGCCTGGAACACAGGGTTACGAGAGACCCAGTACTTC. Full variable domain (remainder filled in from reference TRBV30 and TRBJ2-5): SQTIHQWPATLVQPVGSPLSLECTVEGTSNPNLYWYRQAAGRGLQLLFYSVGIGQISSEVPQNLSASRPQDRQFILSSKKLLLSDSGFYLCAWNTGLRETQYFGPGTRLLVL.